The rows below give T cell receptor beta chains drawn from one sample of a study of T cell responses to AZD1222 COVID-19 vaccine. Profiled with immunoSEQ multiplex PCR; TCRdb holds only in-frame clones, not every one. This table has approximately 180,000 clones, about 89% appearing once. The material sequenced was peripheral blood, taken on day 0 of AZD1222 vaccination. All receptors derive from an adult in good health. CDR3s include the opening cysteine and the closing phenylalanine or tryptophan. Each record gives: CDR3 protein, CDR3 DNA, J gene, V gene, D gene, clone size. A D gene is named only where the DNA matches it firmly. The size field is filled for only some rows; it gives once, few, many or a size class.

CDR3 protein: CAWRDWTGLNTGELFF
CDR3 DNA: TGTGCCTGGAGAGATTGGACAGGGTTAAACACCGGGGAGCTGTTTTTT
J gene: TRBJ2-2
V gene: TRBV30
D gene: TRBD1
clone size: NA

CDR3 protein: CASISGGRNTEAFF
CDR3 DNA: TGTGCCAGCATCTCCGGCGGGAGGAACACTGAAGCTTTCTTT
J gene: TRBJ1-1
V gene: TRBV7-9
D gene: NA
clone size: NA

CDR3 protein: CASSESQGGNEQFF
CDR3 DNA: TGTGCCAGTAGTGAATCACAGGGGGGCAATGAGCAGTTCTTC
J gene: TRBJ2-1
V gene: TRBV19
D gene: TRBD1
clone size: NA

CDR3 protein: CASSPQGPGNTIYF
CDR3 DNA: TGTGCCAGCTCACCACAGGGTCCGGGAAACACCATATATTTT
J gene: TRBJ1-3
V gene: TRBV18
D gene: NA
clone size: NA

CDR3 protein: CASSKGQGTFYEQYF
CDR3 DNA: TGTGCCAGCAGTAAAGGACAGGGGACCTTCTACGAGCAGTACTTC
J gene: TRBJ2-7
V gene: TRBV9
D gene: TRBD1
clone size: NA

CDR3 protein: CATTSGWGYEQYF
CDR3 DNA: TGTGCCACCACTAGCGGGTGGGGCTACGAGCAGTACTTC
J gene: TRBJ2-7
V gene: TRBV10-3
D gene: TRBD2
clone size: once

CDR3 protein: CASSPGGTGEQFF
CDR3 DNA: TGTGCCAGCAGCCCTGGAGGGACGGGTGAGCAGTTCTTC
J gene: TRBJ2-1
V gene: TRBV7-3
D gene: NA
clone size: NA

CDR3 protein: CASSPVGTASAFF
CDR3 DNA: TGTGCCAGCAGCCCAGTTGGGACTGCATCCGCTTTCTTT
J gene: TRBJ1-1
V gene: TRBV9
D gene: NA
clone size: NA

CDR3 protein: CSATDYEQYF
CDR3 DNA: TGCAGTGCTACAGACTACGAGCAGTACTTC
J gene: TRBJ2-7
V gene: TRBV20-1
D gene: NA
clone size: NA

CDR3 protein: CATSPRNTEAFF
CDR3 DNA: TGTGCCACCTCGCCAAGGAACACTGAAGCTTTCTTT
J gene: TRBJ1-1
V gene: TRBV19
D gene: NA
clone size: NA

CDR3 protein: CASSITLNEKLFF
CDR3 DNA: TGTGCCAGCAGTATTACGCTTAATGAAAAACTGTTTTTT
J gene: TRBJ1-4
V gene: TRBV28
D gene: NA
clone size: NA

CDR3 protein: CASSIQRSSYEQYF
CDR3 DNA: TGTGCCAGCAGCATTCAGAGGAGCTCCTACGAGCAGTACTTC
J gene: TRBJ2-7
V gene: TRBV7-2
D gene: NA
clone size: NA

CDR3 protein: CASSLGFRGGEMNTEAFF
CDR3 DNA: TGCGCCAGCAGCTTGGGTTTCAGGGGCGGGGAGATGAACACTGAAGCTTTCTTT
J gene: TRBJ1-1
V gene: TRBV5-1
D gene: NA
clone size: NA

CDR3 protein: CASSIRAYNQPQHF
CDR3 DNA: TGTGCCAGCAGTATCCGGGCCTACAATCAGCCCCAGCATTTT
J gene: TRBJ1-5
V gene: TRBV27
D gene: NA
clone size: NA

CDR3 protein: CASSYSTRGTNEQFF
CDR3 DNA: TGTGCCAGCAGTTACTCGACCCGAGGGACCAATGAGCAGTTCTTC
J gene: TRBJ2-1
V gene: TRBV6-5
D gene: NA
clone size: once

CDR3 protein: CASSEIYRGGKETQYF
CDR3 DNA: TGTGCCAGCAGTGAAATCTACAGGGGTGGAAAAGAGACCCAGTACTTC
J gene: TRBJ2-5
V gene: TRBV28
D gene: TRBD1
clone size: NA

CDR3 protein: CASSYFLATGDEKLFF
CDR3 DNA: TGTGCCAGCAGTTACTTCTTGGCGACAGGGGATGAAAAACTGTTTTTT
J gene: TRBJ1-4
V gene: TRBV6-5
D gene: TRBD1
clone size: NA

CDR3 protein: CASSHLGRGGPYNEQFF
CDR3 DNA: TGCGCCAGCAGCCACCTTGGTCGCGGGGGTCCCTACAATGAGCAGTTCTTC
J gene: TRBJ2-1
V gene: TRBV4-1
D gene: TRBD2
clone size: NA

CDR3 protein: CASSKAGTGITGELFF
CDR3 DNA: TGTGCCAGCAGCAAAGCCGGGACAGGGATCACCGGGGAGCTGTTTTTT
J gene: TRBJ2-2
V gene: TRBV27
D gene: TRBD1
clone size: NA

CDR3 protein: CASSLYRGEQFF
CDR3 DNA: TGTGCCAGCAGTTTATATAGGGGTGAGCAGTTCTTC
J gene: TRBJ2-1
V gene: TRBV28
D gene: NA
clone size: NA

CDR3 protein: CASSSSRSYREQYF
CDR3 DNA: TGTGCCAGCAGCTCGTCTCGTTCTTACCGGGAGCAGTACTTC
J gene: TRBJ2-7
V gene: TRBV5-5
D gene: NA
clone size: NA

CDR3 protein: CASSPLGGFMNTEAFF
CDR3 DNA: TGTGCCAGTTCGCCCCTGGGGGGCTTCATGAACACTGAAGCTTTCTTT
J gene: TRBJ1-1
V gene: TRBV19
D gene: NA
clone size: NA

CDR3 protein: CASSIRVRSANYGYTF
CDR3 DNA: TGTGCCAGTAGTATAAGGGTTCGTTCGGCTAACTATGGCTACACCTTC
J gene: TRBJ1-2
V gene: TRBV19
D gene: NA
clone size: NA

CDR3 protein: CASSLVPLSYNEQFF
CDR3 DNA: TGTGCCAGCAGCTTAGTTCCCCTTTCCTACAATGAGCAGTTCTTC
J gene: TRBJ2-1
V gene: TRBV11-3
D gene: NA
clone size: NA

CDR3 protein: CASSLGGDRRDNEQFF
CDR3 DNA: TGTGCCAGCAGCTTAGGGGGTGACCGTCGAGACAATGAGCAGTTCTTC
J gene: TRBJ2-1
V gene: TRBV11-2
D gene: NA
clone size: NA

CDR3 protein: CASSQDPLAYGYTF
CDR3 DNA: TGTGCCAGCAGCCAGGATCCCCTTGCATATGGCTACACCTTC
J gene: TRBJ1-2
V gene: TRBV2
D gene: NA
clone size: NA

CDR3 protein: CASSENIQYF
CDR3 DNA: TGTGCCAGCAGTGAGAACATTCAGTACTTC
J gene: TRBJ2-4
V gene: TRBV2
D gene: NA
clone size: once

CDR3 protein: CASSQSNSNQPQHF
CDR3 DNA: TGTGCCAGTAGTCAAAGTAATAGCAATCAGCCCCAGCATTTT
J gene: TRBJ1-5
V gene: TRBV19
D gene: NA
clone size: NA

CDR3 protein: CASSYGLSNQPQHF
CDR3 DNA: TGTGCCAGCAGTTACGGGCTTAGCAATCAGCCCCAGCATTTT
J gene: TRBJ1-5
V gene: TRBV28
D gene: NA
clone size: NA

CDR3 protein: CARGHRGENQPQHF
CDR3 DNA: TGTGCCAGGGGTCACAGGGGTGAGAATCAGCCCCAGCATTTT
J gene: TRBJ1-5
V gene: TRBV21-1
D gene: NA
clone size: NA

CDR3 protein: CSVQVRVGTEAFF
CDR3 DNA: TGCAGCGTGCAAGTCAGGGTCGGCACTGAAGCTTTCTTT
J gene: TRBJ1-1
V gene: TRBV29-1
D gene: NA
clone size: NA

CDR3 protein: CASSQQLAATYEQYF
CDR3 DNA: TGTGCCAGCAGCCAACAACTAGCGGCCACCTACGAGCAGTACTTC
J gene: TRBJ2-7
V gene: TRBV14
D gene: TRBD2
clone size: NA

CDR3 protein: CAVGGGQGGQPQHF
CDR3 DNA: TGTGCCGTAGGCGGAGGACAGGGTGGTCAGCCCCAGCATTTT
J gene: TRBJ1-5
V gene: TRBV10-3
D gene: TRBD1
clone size: once

CDR3 protein: CASSYYYTGELFF
CDR3 DNA: TGCGCCAGCAGCTACTATTACACCGGGGAGCTGTTTTTT
J gene: TRBJ2-2
V gene: TRBV5-1
D gene: NA
clone size: once

CDR3 protein: CASSPRLGGNSGNTIYF
CDR3 DNA: TGTGCCAGCAGCCCACGTCTAGGGGGGAACTCTGGAAACACCATATATTTT
J gene: TRBJ1-3
V gene: TRBV7-8
D gene: NA
clone size: NA

CDR3 protein: CASSEALFIRGNTIYF
CDR3 DNA: TGTGCCAGCAGTGAAGCCCTTTTCATTAGGGGAAACACCATATATTTT
J gene: TRBJ1-3
V gene: TRBV6-1
D gene: NA
clone size: NA

CDR3 protein: CASSPMGQGIDTGELFF
CDR3 DNA: TGCGCCAGCAGCCCTATGGGACAGGGTATAGACACCGGGGAGCTGTTTTTT
J gene: TRBJ2-2
V gene: TRBV5-1
D gene: TRBD1
clone size: NA

CDR3 protein: CASRPTTGNSAEKLFF
CDR3 DNA: TGCGCCAGCAGACCAACGACAGGGAATAGCGCTGAAAAACTGTTTTTT
J gene: TRBJ1-4
V gene: TRBV5-1
D gene: TRBD1
clone size: NA

CDR3 protein: CAIRNQTGSREQFF
CDR3 DNA: TGTGCCATTCGGAACCAGACTGGGTCGCGGGAGCAGTTCTTC
J gene: TRBJ2-1
V gene: TRBV10-3
D gene: NA
clone size: NA

CDR3 protein: CASGGDSMNTEAFF
CDR3 DNA: TGTGCTAGTGGGGGGGACAGCATGAACACTGAAGCTTTCTTT
J gene: TRBJ1-1
V gene: TRBV12-5
D gene: TRBD1
clone size: NA

CDR3 protein: CASSIKTGGSEQYF
CDR3 DNA: TGTGCCAGTAGTATAAAAACAGGGGGTTCCGAGCAGTACTTC
J gene: TRBJ2-7
V gene: TRBV19
D gene: TRBD1
clone size: NA

CDR3 protein: CASSEDISGNTIYF
CDR3 DNA: TGTGCCAGCAGTGAGGATATCTCTGGAAACACCATATATTTT
J gene: TRBJ1-3
V gene: TRBV2
D gene: NA
clone size: few

CDR3 protein: CASRTFRQLLYEQYF
CDR3 DNA: TGTGCCAGCCGAACATTCCGCCAGTTACTCTACGAGCAGTACTTC
J gene: TRBJ2-7
V gene: TRBV28
D gene: NA
clone size: NA

CDR3 protein: CASSIGQGGPQGTQYF
CDR3 DNA: TGTGCCAGCAGCATTGGACAGGGGGGCCCCCAGGGGACCCAGTACTTC
J gene: TRBJ2-5
V gene: TRBV5-5
D gene: TRBD1
clone size: NA

CDR3 protein: CASSPVRGVGELFF
CDR3 DNA: TGTGCCAGCAGCCCAGTCCGGGGCGTGGGGGAGCTGTTTTTT
J gene: TRBJ2-2
V gene: TRBV13
D gene: NA
clone size: NA

CDR3 protein: CASSSRQGAPKEQYF
CDR3 DNA: TGCGCCAGCAGCTCTCGACAGGGGGCGCCTAAAGAGCAGTACTTC
J gene: TRBJ2-7
V gene: TRBV5-1
D gene: TRBD1
clone size: NA

CDR3 protein: CASGLPGQGFYEQYF
CDR3 DNA: TGTGCCAGCGGCCTCCCGGGACAGGGGTTCTACGAGCAGTACTTC
J gene: TRBJ2-7
V gene: TRBV28
D gene: TRBD1
clone size: NA

CDR3 protein: CASSYTGTYEQYF
CDR3 DNA: TGTGCCAGCAGTTACACGGGAACCTACGAGCAGTACTTC
J gene: TRBJ2-7
V gene: TRBV6-2/TRBV6-3
D gene: NA
clone size: NA

CDR3 protein: CATSREGQGIEKLFF
CDR3 DNA: TGTGCCACCAGCAGAGAAGGACAAGGGATTGAAAAACTGTTTTTT
J gene: TRBJ1-4
V gene: TRBV15
D gene: NA
clone size: NA

CDR3 protein: CASSQLGANVLTF
CDR3 DNA: TGTGCCAGCAGCCAACTGGGGGCCAACGTCCTGACTTTC
J gene: TRBJ2-6
V gene: TRBV3-1/TRBV3-2
D gene: NA
clone size: NA

CDR3 protein: CARSSQTRTKETQYF
CDR3 DNA: TGTGCCAGAAGCTCACAAACCCGGACGAAAGAGACCCAGTACTTC
J gene: TRBJ2-5
V gene: TRBV7-5
D gene: NA
clone size: NA

CDR3 protein: CASSLDGQSPSPLHF
CDR3 DNA: TGTGCCAGCAGCTTAGATGGACAGTCACCGTCACCCCTCCACTTT
J gene: TRBJ1-6
V gene: TRBV7-3
D gene: NA
clone size: NA